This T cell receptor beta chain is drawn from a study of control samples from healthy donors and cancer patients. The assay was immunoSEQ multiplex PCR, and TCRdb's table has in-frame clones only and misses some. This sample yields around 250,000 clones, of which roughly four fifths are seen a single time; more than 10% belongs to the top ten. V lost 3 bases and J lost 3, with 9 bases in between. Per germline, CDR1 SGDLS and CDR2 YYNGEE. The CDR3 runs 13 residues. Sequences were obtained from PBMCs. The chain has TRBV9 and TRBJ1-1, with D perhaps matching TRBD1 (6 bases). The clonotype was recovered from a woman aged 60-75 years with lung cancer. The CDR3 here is CASSGQVDTEAFF. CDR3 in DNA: TGTGCCAGCAGCGGACAGGTGGACACTGAAGCTTTCTTT.